This TCR beta chain was obtained from a study of shared clonotypes between healthy human individuals. This clone has only one observation. Per the germline V gene, CDR1 is SGHVS and CDR2 is FQNEAQ. The V segment lost 2 bases and the J segment 1 base; nucleotides outside the gene matches: 2. This CDR3 is built from 14 residues. The method was immunoSEQ multiplex PCR; TCRdb's version includes in-frame clones alone and lacks a portion of them. Of around 620,000 clones in the sample, 85% to 95% were seen once. Selected positively for CCR7 and CD45RO-negative, naive CD8 cells excluded terminally differentiated effector memory CD45RA+ cells.

V is TRBV7-8 and J is TRBJ2-7; TRBD2 agrees at 7 bases. The sample comprised naive CD8+ T cells sorted from blood. This clonotype originated in a woman aged 25 to 39 in good health. The CDR3 spells CASSLLGGSYEQYF. Here the CDR3 DNA reads TGTGCCAGCAGCTTACTGGGGGGGTCCTACGAGCAGTACTTC.